The clone carrying this T cell receptor beta chain was seen a handful of times. What it recognizes is unknown. This sample was taken from a study of PD-1 blockade in classical Hodgkin lymphoma. Across the study: Intravenous delivery of nivolumab at 3 mg/kg to patients occurred every 2 weeks. Broader study findings: Complete responders matched newly diagnosed patients in baseline diversity. Reported baseline diversity: healthy donors highest, relapsed/refractory patients lowest.

CDR3 length: 8 amino acids. Germline CDR1 SQVTM, CDR2 ANQGSEA. The V gene lost 4 bases and the J gene lost 8 bases, with 2 bases spanning the gap. Assay used: immunoSEQ multiplex PCR; TCRdb lists only in-frame clones, some missing. This table has 31,000 or so clones, 85% appearing once. Every one of the patients relapsed after autologous stem cell transplantation (brentuximab vedotin exposure was variable). Purification of CD4+ T cells from thawed PBMCs was achieved by magnetic negative selection. The sample was CD4+ T cells from blood, taken at baseline. The clonotype was recovered from a human donor with classical Hodgkin lymphoma. The rearrangement uses TRBV29-1 and TRBJ1-1; D not resolved. The CDR3 DNA follows: TGCAGCGTTGGGGAAGCTTTCTTT. Translated, it gives CSVGEAFF.